Below are 21 T cell receptor beta chains sequenced from a single sample in a study of radiotherapy plus CTLA-4 blockade in lung cancer. Repertoires were generated with immunoSEQ multiplex PCR, while TCRdb's copy carries only in-frame clones and drops some. The table lists about 45,000 clones, 73% of them singletons. The sample here was peripheral blood, taken from a patient treated with radiotherapy plus ipilimumab. The receptors shown here come from a human donor with non-small cell lung cancer who had a complete response to radiotherapy plus ipilimumab.

The chain links TRBV5-4 to TRBJ1-3; D not certain. Germline values: CDR1 SGHNT, CDR2 YYREEE (reference sequence). The CDR3 consists of 16 residues. Deletions cut 4 bases from V and 0 bases from J, with 14 bases between. CDR3 sequence (DNA): TGTGCCAGCAGCCGCGGCACCGATACCTCTGGAAACACCATATATTTT. Translation gives CASSRGTDTSGNTIYF.

This clone is classed as medium-sized. V is TRBV18 and J is TRBJ1-2; a weak D match, TRBD1 (6 bases). V dropped 2 bases and J dropped 4 bases, with 11 bases sitting between them. Germline V gene data show CDR1 as KGHSH and CDR2 as LQKENI. There are 14 residues in the CDR3. The chain's CDR3 is CASSPIDRLYGYTF. The CDR3 bases are TGTGCCAGCTCACCAATCGACAGGCTCTATGGCTACACCTTC.

The V call is TRBV7-9, the J call TRBJ2-2, with D possibly matching TRBD1 (6 bases). Germline CDR1 is SEHNR and CDR2 is FQNEAQ (reference sequence). The CDR3 totals 18 residues. Trimming pared 7 bases from V and 0 bases from J, leaving 21 bases between. In DNA, the CDR3 is TGTGCCAGCACGCACAAACCCGGACAGCCCGCGAACACCGGGGAGCTGTTTTTT. It yields the protein CASTHKPGQPANTGELFF.

A few counts support this clone. The rearrangement joins TRBV14 to TRBJ2-7, with D possibly matching TRBD2 (5 bases). The CDR3 runs 13 residues. Germline loops: CDR1 SGHDN, CDR2 FVKESK. V shed 3 bases and J shed 3 bases, with 9 bases lying between them. The CDR3 loop reads CASSHGRYYEQYF. CDR3 nucleotides: TGTGCCAGCAGCCATGGGAGATACTACGAGCAGTACTTC.

This chain joins TRBV7-7 and TRBJ2-5, with 10 bases fitting TRBD1. CDR3 length: 15 residues. J lost 5 bases, V lost 1 base, and 4 bases had no gene match. In germline, CDR1 is SSHAT, CDR2 FNYEAQ (reference sequence). The CDR3 DNA reads TGTGCCAGCAGCTTAGGGACAGGGGGTACGGAGACCCAGTACTTC. Its protein product is CASSLGTGGTETQYF.

The gene calls are TRBV12-5 and TRBJ1-1; D possibly corresponds to TRBD1 (5 bases). Germline CDR1 is LGHNT and CDR2 is FRNRAP. The CDR3 runs to 15 residues. The V gene lost 4 bases and the J gene lost 5 bases, with 17 bases spanning the gap. CDR3 in DNA: TGTGCTAGTGGTTCCTCGGGGGGTGGAGGTACTGAAGCTTTCTTT. This gives the protein CASGSSGGGGTEAFF.

V usage is TRBV19 and J usage is TRBJ2-7, with D tentatively TRBD2 (6 bases). V was pared by 7 bases and J by 1 base, with 11 bases between. The CDR3 length is 13 residues. Germline CDR1 and CDR2: LNHDA and SQIVND (reference sequence). The CDR3 spells CASIWDWSYEQYF. Written as DNA, the CDR3 is TGTGCCAGTATCTGGGACTGGTCCTACGAGCAGTACTTC.

This chain connects TRBV7-9 to TRBJ2-1; a possible D gene is TRBD1 (5 bases). Trimming pared 1 base from V and 4 bases from J, leaving 20 bases between. Germline V gives CDR1 SEHNR, CDR2 FQNEAQ (reference sequence). The CDR3 totals 18 residues. The CDR3 loop is CASSLDWGLLNPYNEQFF. Here the CDR3 DNA reads TGTGCCAGCAGCTTAGATTGGGGCCTTCTCAATCCTTACAATGAGCAGTTCTTC.

V and J are TRBV7-8 and TRBJ2-7; a possible D gene is TRBD2 (8 bases). Germline V gives CDR1 SGHVS, CDR2 FQNEAQ. Trimming left V 8 bases short and J 4 bases short, with 30 bases between. This CDR3 spans 18 amino acids. This chain's CDR3 is CASGTGGTVLRSRYEQYF. CDR3 nucleotides: TGTGCCAGCGGCACGGGGGGGACAGTTCTCCGGTCTAGGTACGAGCAGTACTTC. Supplemented by reference TRBV7-8 and TRBJ2-7, the full variable domain reads GAGVSQSPRYKVAKRGQDVALRCDPISGHVSLFWYQQALGQGPEFLTYFQNEAQLDKSGLPSDRFFAERPEGSVSTLKIQRTQQEDSAVYLCASGTGGTVLRSRYEQYFGPGTRLTVT.

The chain employs TRBV2 and TRBJ1-1; 8 nucleotides line up with TRBD1. CDR3 length equals 13 residues. V was pared by 5 bases and J by 8 bases, with 7 bases of the junction left unmatched. Germline CDR1 is SNHLY and CDR2 is FYNNEI. DNA of the CDR3: TGTGCCAGCAGTTCATTCCGGGACAGGGAAGCTTTCTTT. This encodes CASSSFRDREAFF. Based on the CDR3 plus reference TRBV2 and TRBJ1-1, the full variable domain is EPEVTQTPSHQVTQMGQEVILRCVPISNHLYFYWYRQILGQKVEFLVSFYNNEISEKSEIFDDQFSVERPDGSNFTLKIRSTKLEDSAMYFCASSSFRDREAFFGQGTRLTVV.

The rearrangement joins TRBV5-6 to TRBJ1-3, with 9 nucleotides matching TRBD1. CDR1 SGHDT and CDR2 YYEEEE come from the germline V gene. The length of the CDR3 is 16 residues. The ends lost 0 bases at V and 3 bases at J; junction bases unmatched: 4. CDR3 residues: CASSLEYRGLGNTIYF. The DNA of the CDR3 is TGTGCCAGCAGCTTGGAGTACAGGGGGCTTGGAAACACCATATATTTT.

There are a few counts of this clone. This chain links TRBV7-2 with TRBJ2-1; 9 bases fit TRBD1. Germline CDR1 is SGHTA and CDR2 is FQGNSA. The CDR3 runs 16 residues. V was clipped by 5 bases and J by 2 bases; unmatched bases: 7. Here the CDR3 DNA reads TGTGCCAGCAGCCAGGTTGGGGACAGGGCCTACAATGAGCAGTTCTTC. Amino acids: CASSQVGDRAYNEQFF.

The chain has TRBV4-3 and TRBJ1-2; D call uncertain. With 4 bases removed from V and 5 bases from J, the gap between germline ends came to 20 bases. The germline V gene encodes CDR1 LGHNA and CDR2 YSLEER. The CDR3 contains 16 residues. CDR3 sequence (DNA): TGCGCCAGCAGCCGAGGACTAAGTTCGTTGCGGTATGGCTACACCTTC. Translation: CASSRGLSSLRYGYTF.

Note on this clone: At one boundary the junction diverges from the germline segment, which might be a read error. The rearrangement uses TRBV7-8 and TRBJ1-1; a weak D match, TRBD1 (6 bases). The CDR3 runs 15 residues. Germline CDR1 SGHVS, CDR2 FQNEAQ. CDR3 protein: CASTLLRGRDTEAFF. The CDR3 DNA reads TGTGCCAGCACCTTACTCAGGGGACGCGACACTGAAGCTTTCTTT.

This chain joins TRBV27 and TRBJ1-6; maybe TRBD1 (6 bases). Between the trimmed V and J ends, which lost 6 bases and 7 bases, there was a span of 16 bases. In germline, CDR1 is MNHEY, CDR2 SMNVEV (reference sequence). The CDR3 spans 15 residues. The CDR3, as DNA: TGTGCCAGCAGCAACTTACAGGGTTACAATTCACCCCTCCACTTT. It encodes CASSNLQGYNSPLHF.

This clone showed up just a few times. The chain carries TRBV27 and TRBJ2-1, with 9 bases aligning to TRBD2. This CDR3 has 16 amino acids. Trimming cost V 1 base and J 0 bases; bases outside gene matches: 1. Germline CDR1 reads MNHEY; CDR2 reads SMNVEV (reference sequence). In DNA form, the CDR3 reads TGTGCCAGCAGTTTATATAGCGGGAGCTCCTACAATGAGCAGTTCTTC. Its translation: CASSLYSGSSYNEQFF.

A few counts support this clone. The genes are TRBV5-4 and TRBJ1-2; 7 bases align to TRBD1. Looked up from germline, CDR1 is SGHNT and CDR2 is YYREEE (reference sequence). The CDR3 consists of 15 residues. The junction had 8 bases not matched to a gene; V was cut back by 3 bases and J by 3 bases. CDR3 loop: CASSSPGQKDYGYTF. The DNA for the CDR3 is TGTGCCAGCAGCTCTCCGGGACAGAAAGACTATGGCTACACCTTC.

This clone was counted only a few times. The chain has TRBV28 and TRBJ1-2; possible D gene TRBD1, 6 bases. The CDR3 contains 17 residues. CDR1 and CDR2 (germline): MDHEN, SYDVKM. Deletions cut 3 bases from V and 1 base from J, with 18 bases between. CDR3 nucleotide sequence: TGTGCCAGCAGTTTTATCTGGACAGACCCGATTAACTATGGCTACACCTTC. Protein: CASSFIWTDPINYGYTF.

This clone was seen a single time. This chain joins TRBV10-2 and TRBJ1-4; 9 bases match TRBD1. Germline V gives CDR1 WSHSY, CDR2 SAAADI. With 6 bases clipped from V and 7 bases from J, the junction kept 3 bases outside the gene matches. The CDR3 loop spans 13 amino acids. CDR3 nucleotides: TGCGCCAGCAGACAGGGGGCAGGTGAAAAACTGTTTTTT. It translates to CASRQGAGEKLFF.

J is TRBJ1-5 and V is TRBV27; TRBD1 might be the D (6 bases). This CDR3 is built from 14 residues. Germline V gene data show CDR1 as MNHEY and CDR2 as SMNVEV (reference sequence). Trimming cost V 2 bases and J 7 bases, with 12 bases left between them. Here the CDR3 DNA reads TGTGCCAGCAGTTTAGGCAGGGGATTCCAGCCCCAGCATTTT. Protein: CASSLGRGFQPQHF.

The chain is built from TRBV5-1 and TRBJ2-1, with D unclear. Trimming took off 0 bases at V and 3 bases at J, with 13 bases between the two ends. The CDR3 sequence is 16 residues long. Per the germline V gene, CDR1 is SGHRS and CDR2 is YFSETQ. The CDR3 here is CASSLAPSANYNEQFF. The CDR3, as DNA: TGCGCCAGCAGCTTGGCGCCGAGCGCTAACTACAATGAGCAGTTCTTC.